The source of this T cell receptor beta chain is a study of identical twins. Study observations and caveats: Fewer insertions characterized abundant cord blood beta clonotypes, whereas memory repertoires showed none.

TCRdb recomputed calls from the 5' RACE reads with MiXCR, one row per CDR3 protein. The data contain approximately 670,000 distinct CDR3 sequences, roughly 6% of them singletons. This clonotype was counted ten times or more. Its matching antigen is unknown. The CDR3 has 15 amino acids. V was clipped by 5 bases and J by 8 bases; unmatched bases: 12. Germline V gene sequence: CDR1 MDHEN, CDR2 SYDVKM. Among all donors, each was a healthy Caucasian. The V call is TRBV28, the J call TRBJ1-2; 9 nucleotides align to TRBD1. The receptor was isolated from a man between 18 and 35 years old in good health. The sequenced material came from naive T cells sorted from blood. The CDR3 nucleotides read TGTGCCAGCAGTGTAATACAGGGGGCAGCGGAAGGCTACACCTTC. This translates into CASSVIQGAAEGYTF.